This T cell receptor (beta chain) was found in a study of blood T cell repertoires in COVID-19. As originally analysed: Estimation of nucleated cell counts was performed using reference gene primer amplification. Using immunoSEQ multiplex PCR, the repertoire was profiled, and TCRdb retains in-frame clones only, with some absent. V and J calls and clone size are as listed in that table; D and trimming were resolved from the DNA. The profile covers 60,000 to 70,000 clones, with about 90% appearing a single time and approximately 16% taken by the ten largest. This CDR3 region has 16 residues. CDR1 is SGDLS, CDR2 YYNGEE, per germline. The V segment lost 0 bases and the J segment 7 bases; nucleotides outside the gene matches: 9.

V is TRBV9 and J is TRBJ1-1; 10 bases map to TRBD1. Sequenced material: peripheral blood. This clonotype originated in a man aged 35-49 years with COVID-19, enrolled during active disease. Here the CDR3 reads CASSVELGQGTDEAFF. CDR3 coding DNA: TGTGCCAGCAGCGTAGAGTTGGGACAGGGGACCGATGAAGCTTTCTTT.